This T cell receptor (beta chain) emerged from a study of blood T cell repertoires in COVID-19. Per the germline V gene, CDR1 is SNHLY and CDR2 is FYNNEI. The CDR3 runs to 13 residues. Deletions cut 7 bases from V and 7 bases from J, with 13 bases between. Repertoires were generated with immunoSEQ multiplex PCR, while TCRdb's copy carries only in-frame clones and drops some. This sample has about 140,000 clones, with more than 60% found just once. The sample comprised peripheral blood. This chain connects TRBV2 to TRBJ1-4, with D tentatively TRBD1 (5 bases). The sequence was obtained from an elderly man with acute or convalescent COVID-19. CDR3 in amino acids: CASTLNGGEKLFF. The CDR3 region has the DNA TGTGCCAGCACCCTGAACGGGGGTGAAAAACTGTTTTTT.